The rows below give T cell receptor beta chains drawn from one sample of a study of shared clonotypes between healthy human individuals. Libraries were prepared by immunoSEQ multiplex PCR; TCRdb keeps only in-frame clonotypes and omits some of them. The sample includes about 1 million clones, roughly 70% of them seen just once. The specimen sequenced was memory CD4+ T cells sorted from blood. These receptors were obtained from a man younger than 35 in good health. CDR3s include the opening cysteine and the closing phenylalanine or tryptophan. D genes are given only for firm matches. Clone size appears in some rows only: once, few, many, or a class for an expanded clone.

v_gene	d_gene	abundance	j_gene	CDR3aa	CDR3nt
TRBV4-1	TRBD1	-	TRBJ1-3	CASSQVKGTDGNTIYF	TGCGCCAGCAGCCAAGTTAAGGGGACAGACGGAAACACCATATATTTT
TRBV4-1	-	many	TRBJ2-3	CASSPYLGRASTDTQYF	TGCGCCAGCAGCCCATACTTAGGGCGGGCTAGCACAGATACGCAGTATTTT
TRBV9	TRBD2	-	TRBJ2-5	CASSIGLAGQETQYF	TGTGCCAGCAGCATCGGACTAGCGGGACAAGAGACCCAGTACTTC
TRBV28	-	-	TRBJ2-1	CASSPINEQFF	TGTGCCAGCAGTCCCATCAATGAGCAGTTCTTC
TRBV5-1	-	-	TRBJ2-2	CASSLSSGTNTGELFF	TGCGCCAGCAGCTTGAGTTCCGGGACGAACACCGGGGAGCTGTTTTTT
TRBV10-2	-	few	TRBJ2-7	CASSRDPTYEQYF	TGCGCCAGCTCCCGGGACCCCACCTACGAGCAGTACTTC
TRBV4-1	TRBD1	-	TRBJ1-1	CASSQETGQARAFF	TGCGCCAGCAGCCAAGAGACGGGACAGGCGAGAGCTTTCTTT
TRBV7-2	-	-	TRBJ2-1	CASSLDGGPVKEQFF	TGTGCCAGCAGCTTGGACGGGGGCCCGGTGAAGGAGCAGTTCTTC
TRBV30	-	-	TRBJ1-1	CAWFSSRAAEAFF	TGTGCCTGGTTTTCTTCGAGGGCAGCCGAAGCTTTCTTT
TRBV7-2	TRBD2	once	TRBJ2-1	CASSLIAGAGNEQFF	TGTGCCAGCAGCTTAATAGCGGGGGCCGGTAATGAGCAGTTCTTC
TRBV6-1	-	-	TRBJ1-4	CASSEDGIGNEKLFF	TGTGCCAGCAGTGAAGACGGGATAGGGAATGAAAAACTGTTTTTT
TRBV5-6	-	-	TRBJ2-3	CASSLRSTDTQYF	TGTGCCAGCAGCTTACGGAGCACAGATACGCAGTATTTT
TRBV5-6	TRBD2	-	TRBJ2-7	CASSLLAGSNEQYF	TGTGCCAGCAGCTTGTTAGCGGGTTCGAACGAGCAGTACTTC
TRBV19	-	-	TRBJ2-2	CASSNPVITNTGELFF	TGTGCCAGTAGTAACCCAGTTATTACGAACACCGGGGAGCTGTTTTTT
TRBV2	-	-	TRBJ1-6	CASRSPGLINSPLHF	TGTGCCAGCAGATCGCCGGGCCTAATAAATTCACCCCTCCACTTT
TRBV6-1	-	-	TRBJ2-3	CATNTRTDTQYF	TGTGCCACCAACACCCGCACAGATACGCAGTATTTT
TRBV2	TRBD1	few	TRBJ1-2	CASSDGTGNSYGYTF	TGTGCCAGCAGCGACGGGACAGGGAATTCCTATGGCTACACCTTC
TRBV6-5	-	-	TRBJ1-5	CASRVYRDSNQPQHF	TGTGCCAGCAGGGTCTACAGGGATAGCAATCAGCCCCAGCATTTT
TRBV6-5	-	-	TRBJ2-7	CASSLSYGPYEQYF	TGTGCCAGCAGTTTATCCTACGGACCCTACGAGCAGTACTTC
TRBV11-2	-	-	TRBJ2-7	CASSLDQTGVISYEQYF	TGTGCCAGCAGCTTAGATCAAACGGGAGTAATCTCCTACGAGCAGTACTTC
TRBV11-3	TRBD1	-	TRBJ2-3	CASSRGGPTDTQYF	TGTGCCAGCAGCCGAGGGGGCCCCACAGATACGCAGTATTTT
TRBV7-2	TRBD1	-	TRBJ2-5	CASSLVGGPWGETQYF	TGTGCCAGCAGCTTAGTAGGGGGCCCCTGGGGAGAGACCCAGTACTTC
TRBV18	-	-	TRBJ2-5	CASSPRRETQYF	TGTGCCAGCTCACCTAGGCGCGAGACCCAGTACTTC
TRBV18	-	-	TRBJ2-4	CASSPPHPGVNIQYF	TGTGCCAGCTCACCACCGCACCCAGGCGTTAACATTCAGTACTTC
TRBV30	TRBD2	-	TRBJ2-7	CAARTTSSYEQYF	TGTGCCGCACGAACGACTAGCTCTTACGAGCAGTACTTC
TRBV11-3	-	-	TRBJ2-1	CASSLERGEQFF	TGTGCCAGCAGCTTAGAACGGGGTGAGCAGTTCTTC
TRBV19	TRBD1	many	TRBJ1-1	CASSRRDREAFF	TGTGCCAGTAGTAGACGGGACAGAGAAGCTTTCTTT
TRBV5-1	TRBD2	-	TRBJ2-1	CASSRGGGNEQFF	TGCGCCAGCAGCCGAGGCGGGGGCAATGAGCAGTTCTTC
TRBV7-8	-	-	TRBJ1-6	CASSPMLGAGRNNSPLHF	TGTGCCAGCAGCCCCATGCTCGGGGCAGGGAGAAATAATTCACCCCTCCACTTT
TRBV9	-	-	TRBJ1-1	CASSVGGRRNTEAFF	TGTGCCAGCAGCGTAGGGGGAAGGAGAAACACTGAAGCTTTCTTT
TRBV15	-	-	TRBJ2-5	CATSRDPGPQETQYF	TGTGCCACCAGCAGAGATCCGGGACCCCAAGAGACCCAGTACTTC
TRBV2	-	-	TRBJ1-5	CASSDSAGASNQPQHF	TGTGCCAGCAGTGACTCGGCAGGGGCCAGCAATCAGCCCCAGCATTTT
TRBV2	-	-	TRBJ1-2	CASRADGRQSDGYTF	TGTGCCAGCAGGGCGGACGGACGACAATCGGATGGCTACACCTTC
TRBV7-9	-	-	TRBJ2-3	CASSQYREAGDSDTQYF	TGTGCCAGCAGCCAATACAGGGAGGCGGGAGATTCAGATACGCAGTATTTT
TRBV5-6	TRBD1	-	TRBJ1-1	CASSPGQGVKSGTEAFF	TGTGCCAGCAGCCCGGGACAGGGGGTTAAGAGCGGGACTGAAGCTTTCTTT
TRBV27	-	many	TRBJ2-7	CASSPTGRHYEQYF	TGTGCCAGCAGTCCTACCGGGCGTCACTACGAGCAGTACTTC
TRBV23-1	-	-	TRBJ2-3	CASSQYKRQGDTQYF	TGCGCCAGCAGTCAATATAAGCGGCAGGGAGATACGCAGTATTTT
TRBV7-2	TRBD1	-	TRBJ2-5	CASSSTTGSKKTQYF	TGTGCCAGCAGCTCGACGACAGGGTCCAAGAAGACCCAGTACTTC
TRBV15	-	-	TRBJ1-1	CATSRGLSAGNTEAFF	TGTGCCACCAGCAGGGGCCTTTCGGCAGGGAACACTGAAGCTTTCTTT
TRBV7-9	-	-	TRBJ2-2	CASSPGAGELFF	TGTGCCAGCAGCCCCGGGGCCGGGGAGCTGTTTTTT
TRBV2	-	-	TRBJ2-2	CASKAGWGTGELFF	TGTGCCAGCAAGGCTGGGTGGGGTACCGGGGAGCTGTTTTTT
TRBV28	TRBD1	-	TRBJ1-1	CASSIRQGADSEAFF	TGTGCCAGCAGCATTAGGCAGGGGGCCGACTCTGAAGCTTTCTTT
TRBV2	-	-	TRBJ1-6	CATNQVDGSPLHF	TGTGCCACCAATCAAGTGGACGGTTCACCCCTCCACTTT
TRBV10-2	TRBD2	-	TRBJ2-2	CASSGTSGSNTGELFF	TGCGCCAGCAGTGGAACTAGCGGGAGCAACACCGGGGAGCTGTTTTTT
TRBV5-4	-	-	TRBJ2-3	CASSLRQGTDTQYF	TGTGCCAGCAGTCTCCGACAGGGCACAGATACGCAGTATTTT
TRBV29-1	-	-	TRBJ1-1	CSVVDTENTEAFF	TGCAGCGTAGTGGACACCGAAAACACTGAAGCTTTCTTT
TRBV10-3	-	-	TRBJ2-2	CAITGVGAGELFF	TGTGCCATCACTGGGGTAGGGGCCGGGGAGCTGTTTTTT
TRBV11-2	-	-	TRBJ1-3	CASRGTPFSSGNTIYF	TGTGCCAGCAGAGGGACACCGTTTAGCTCTGGAAACACCATATATTTT
TRBV5-1	TRBD2	-	TRBJ2-5	CASSLMERTSGRRKETQYF	TGCGCCAGCAGCTTGATGGAAAGGACTAGCGGGCGACGTAAAGAGACCCAGTACTTC
TRBV4-3	TRBD2	-	TRBJ2-3	CASSQYLSAGGTDTQYF	TGCGCCAGCAGCCAATATCTTTCGGCGGGAGGGACAGATACGCAGTATTTT
TRBV7-2	TRBD2	-	TRBJ2-2	CASSGLAVSTGELFF	TGTGCCAGCAGCGGACTAGCGGTTAGCACCGGGGAGCTGTTTTTT
TRBV6-1	-	-	TRBJ2-7	CASISDYEQYF	TGTGCCAGCATCTCGGATTACGAGCAGTACTTC
TRBV5-1	-	-	TRBJ2-1	CASSLGEVNEQFF	TGCGCCAGCAGCTTAGGAGAAGTCAATGAGCAGTTCTTC
TRBV28	TRBD1	-	TRBJ2-1	CASRGRQGANEQFF	TGTGCCAGCAGGGGGAGACAGGGGGCCAATGAGCAGTTCTTC
TRBV11-2	-	-	TRBJ2-1	CASSLTRGGYNEQFF	TGTGCCAGCAGCTTAACCAGAGGGGGCTACAATGAGCAGTTCTTC
TRBV5-4	-	-	TRBJ1-3	CASSGGGSSSGNTIYF	TGTGCCAGCAGTGGGGGCGGGAGTAGCTCTGGAAACACCATATATTTT
TRBV5-1	TRBD1	-	TRBJ1-5	CASSLTGQGRQPQHF	TGCGCCAGCAGCTTGACCGGACAGGGCAGACAGCCCCAGCATTTT
TRBV4-1	-	-	TRBJ2-3	CASSQGTRPTRDF	TGCGCCAGCAGCCAAGGGACCAGACCTACAAGGGATTTT
TRBV18	-	-	TRBJ1-5	CASSPRTLYSNQPQHF	TGTGCCAGCTCACCACGGACATTGTATAGCAATCAGCCCCAGCATTTT